Listed below are T cell receptor beta chains from one sample, sequenced in a study of blood T cell repertoires in COVID-19. Assay: immunoSEQ multiplex PCR; the TCRdb copy retains only in-frame clones and omits some. The sample lists around 71,000 clones, 65% to 90% occurring once. Sequenced material: peripheral blood. The receptors come from a man aged 25 to 40 with COVID-19, enrolled during active disease. Both conserved end residues are part of each CDR3. A D gene is named only where the DNA matches it firmly. Only some rows state a clone size, as once, few, many or a class for expanded clones.

>few|.|TRBJ2-2|TRBV21-1
CASNLSRPGRSGGELFF
TGTGCCAGCAACCTCAGCAGGCCCGGGAGGTCCGGCGGGGAGCTGTTTTTT
>.|.|TRBJ1-4|TRBV6-1
CASSEGLGRDEKLFF
TGTGCCAGCAGTGAAGGATTAGGGAGGGATGAAAAACTGTTTTTT
>.|.|TRBJ2-5|TRBV6-6
CASSYGKQETQYF
TGTGCCAGCAGTTACGGCAAGCAAGAGACCCAGTACTTC
>.|.|TRBJ1-5|TRBV29-1
CGAWALNQPQHF
TGCGGGGCTTGGGCCCTCAATCAGCCCCAGCATTTT
>.|.|TRBJ2-2|TRBV19
CASRYSAGGELFF
TGTGCCAGTAGGTACTCCGCCGGCGGGGAGCTGTTTTTT
>.|.|TRBJ2-1|TRBV11-2
CASSLRGGPGGEQFF
TGTGCCAGCAGCTTAAGAGGCGGTCCCGGCGGTGAGCAGTTCTTC
>.|.|TRBJ1-5|TRBV27
CASSPGTSRVSNQPQHF
TGTGCCAGCAGTCCTGGGACTTCTAGGGTGAGCAATCAGCCCCAGCATTTT
>.|.|TRBJ1-2|TRBV4-1
CASRGVSQNGYTF
TGCGCCAGCAGAGGGGTCAGCCAGAATGGCTACACCTTC
>.|TRBD2|TRBJ2-1|TRBV6-5
CASSPVVAGGWEQFF
TGTGCCAGCAGCCCCGTGGTAGCGGGAGGATGGGAGCAGTTCTTC
>.|.|TRBJ1-3|TRBV25-1
CASSPRGLLGNTIYF
TGTGCCAGCAGCCCAAGGGGTCTTCTAGGGAACACCATATATTTT
>.|.|TRBJ1-5|TRBV19
CASRGEGNQPQHF
TGTGCCAGTAGGGGAGAAGGCAATCAGCCCCAGCATTTT
>.|TRBD2|TRBJ2-1|TRBV28
CASSRGGSGYNEQFF
TGTGCCAGCAGCCGGGGCGGGAGCGGCTACAATGAGCAGTTCTTC
>.|.|TRBJ1-2|TRBV9
CASSTLTAGARGGYTF
TGTGCCAGCAGCACACTCACGGCAGGGGCACGAGGTGGCTACACCTTC
>.|.|TRBJ2-5|TRBV5-5
CASSLRGGETQYF
TGTGCCAGCAGCTTACGGGGTGGGGAGACCCAGTACTTC
>.|TRBD2|TRBJ2-3|TRBV10-1
CASRASGTDTQYF
TGCGCCAGCAGGGCTAGCGGGACAGATACGCAGTATTTT
>.|.|TRBJ1-5|TRBV19
CASSIGKAVGQPQHF
TGTGCCAGTAGTATAGGTAAGGCGGTCGGGCAGCCCCAGCATTTT
>.|TRBD2|TRBJ2-3|TRBV2
CASNRGRGEDTQYF
TGTGCCAGCAATCGCGGGAGGGGGGAGGATACGCAGTATTTT
>.|TRBD1|TRBJ1-2|TRBV28
CASSSPDRAGYTF
TGTGCCAGCAGTTCGCCGGACAGGGCGGGCTACACCTTC
>.|.|TRBJ2-7|TRBV11-2
CASSPRQYQEDEQYF
TGTGCCAGCAGCCCACGACAGTACCAAGAGGACGAGCAGTACTTC
>.|.|TRBJ2-7|TRBV9
CASSVGQGFYEQYF
TGTGCCAGCAGCGTAGGTCAGGGGTTCTACGAGCAGTACTTC
>.|TRBD1|TRBJ1-5|TRBV30
CAWSDPDRRNQPQHF
TGTGCCTGGAGTGACCCGGACAGGAGAAATCAGCCCCAGCATTTT
>.|.|TRBJ2-7|TRBV28
CASSAHWTEISYEQYF
TGTGCCAGCAGTGCCCACTGGACTGAGATCTCCTACGAGCAGTACTTC
>.|TRBD1|TRBJ1-1|TRBV3-1/TRBV3-2
CASSYSGGNTEAFF
TGTGCCAGCAGCTACTCAGGGGGGAACACTGAAGCTTTCTTT
>.|.|TRBJ2-3|TRBV5-4
CASSLRNTDTQYF
TGTGCCAGCAGCCTCCGTAATACAGATACGCAGTATTTT
>.|TRBD2|TRBJ2-1|TRBV5-3
CARSGPGLAGSSYNEQFF
TGTGCCAGAAGCGGCCCGGGACTAGCGGGCTCCTCCTACAATGAGCAGTTCTTC
>.|.|TRBJ2-5|TRBV30
CAWSVGLLAGETQYF
TGTGCCTGGAGTGTAGGTTTACTAGCTGGGGAGACCCAGTACTTC
>.|TRBD2|TRBJ2-1|TRBV28
CVSNESGRGEQFF
TGTGTCAGCAATGAGAGCGGGAGGGGAGAGCAGTTCTTC
>few|TRBD1|TRBJ2-7|TRBV7-6
CASSPTGGEQYF
TGTGCCAGCAGCCCGACAGGGGGCGAGCAGTACTTC
>once|TRBD1|TRBJ1-5|TRBV6-2/TRBV6-3
CASSYSGQGQGPQHF
TGTGCCAGCAGTTACTCAGGACAGGGACAAGGGCCCCAGCATTTT
>.|.|TRBJ2-7|TRBV28
CASRTGPYEQYF
TGTGCCAGCAGGACAGGCCCCTACGAGCAGTACTTC
>few|.|TRBJ1-6|TRBV28
CASTGNKGSPLHF
TGTGCCAGTACAGGAAATAAGGGTTCACCCCTCCACTTT
>.|.|TRBJ1-2|TRBV5-1
CASSLDGGANYGYTF
TGCGCCAGCAGCTTGGACGGTGGAGCTAACTATGGCTACACCTTC
>.|TRBD2|TRBJ2-5|TRBV4-1
CASSPLGLIQETQYF
TGCGCCAGCAGCCCCTTGGGACTAATCCAAGAGACCCAGTACTTC
>.|TRBD2|TRBJ2-1|TRBV6-6
CASSSIAGGAGNEQFF
TGTGCCAGCAGTTCTATAGCGGGAGGAGCGGGGAATGAGCAGTTCTTC
>.|.|TRBJ1-5|TRBV27
CASTSFRGGQPQHF
TGTGCCAGCACCTCGTTTAGGGGAGGCCAGCCCCAGCATTTT
>.|.|TRBJ1-2|TRBV28
CASSFGSTRSLHGYTF
TGTGCCAGCAGTTTTGGGTCGACAAGATCTCTTCATGGCTACACCTTC
>.|TRBD2|TRBJ2-5|TRBV2
CASSETGGETQYF
TGTGCCAGCAGTGAAACGGGAGGGGAGACCCAGTACTTC
>.|TRBD2|TRBJ2-7|TRBV4-2
CASSQGLASLYEQYF
TGTGCCAGCAGCCAAGGACTAGCGAGTTTATACGAGCAGTACTTC
>.|.|TRBJ2-5|TRBV7-9
CASSLRGYQETQYF
TGTGCCAGCAGCCTTAGGGGGTACCAAGAGACCCAGTACTTC
>.|.|TRBJ1-5|TRBV19
CASSLQGIEPQHF
TGTGCCAGTAGTTTGCAGGGAATAGAGCCCCAGCATTTT
>.|TRBD1|TRBJ1-1|TRBV28
CASSWTGEAFF
TGTGCCAGCAGTTGGACAGGGGAAGCTTTCTTT
>few|.|TRBJ2-7|TRBV7-9
CASSQNWSDEQYF
TGTGCCAGCAGCCAAAACTGGTCCGACGAGCAGTACTTC
>.|.|TRBJ2-1|TRBV21-1
CASSKEGRVGRGKMDNEQFF
TGTGCCAGCAGCAAAGAGGGCAGGGTCGGCCGCGGGAAGATGGACAATGAGCAGTTCTTC
>.|.|TRBJ2-2|TRBV30
CAYTRQENTGELFF
TGTGCCTACACGAGACAGGAGAACACCGGGGAGCTGTTTTTT
>.|TRBD1|TRBJ1-5|TRBV5-6
CASSYFDRGNNQPQHF
TGTGCCAGCAGCTATTTCGACAGGGGTAACAATCAGCCCCAGCATTTT
>.|.|TRBJ2-2|TRBV18
CASSPRRAHTGELFF
TGTGCCAGCTCACCGCGGAGGGCCCACACCGGGGAGCTGTTTTTT
>.|TRBD1|TRBJ1-2|TRBV6-1
CASSDRGNYGYTF
TGTGCCAGCAGTGACAGGGGGAACTATGGCTACACCTTC
>.|.|TRBJ2-4|TRBV2
CASSEMGGLAKNIQYF
TGTGCCAGCAGTGAGATGGGGGGACTAGCCAAAAACATTCAGTACTTC
>few|.|TRBJ2-7|TRBV10-1
CASAPAASREQYF
TGCGCCAGCGCCCCCGCGGCGTCACGCGAGCAGTACTTC
>once|TRBD1|TRBJ1-6|TRBV18
CASSPGQDNSPLHF
TGTGCCAGCTCACCGGGACAGGATAATTCACCCCTCCACTTT
>.|.|TRBJ1-1|TRBV9
CASSFGHNTEAFF
TGTGCCAGCAGCTTCGGACACAACACTGAAGCTTTCTTT
>.|TRBD1|TRBJ2-7|TRBV2
CASSVDPGQGTEQYF
TGTGCCAGCAGCGTAGATCCGGGACAGGGGACCGAGCAGTACTTC
>.|.|TRBJ2-4|TRBV7-3
CASSLVGNQGDIQYF
TGTGCCAGCAGCTTAGTAGGGAATCAAGGGGACATTCAGTACTTC
>.|TRBD1|TRBJ2-7|TRBV24-1
CATSDSGQASYEQYF
TGTGCCACCAGTGATTCGGGACAGGCCTCCTACGAGCAGTACTTC
>.|TRBD2|TRBJ2-5|TRBV28
CASSWNSGRVGETQYF
TGTGCCAGCAGTTGGAATAGCGGGAGGGTTGGAGAGACCCAGTACTTC
>many|.|TRBJ1-5|TRBV10-2
CASSESGGNQPQHF
TGCGCCAGCAGTGAGTCAGGGGGCAATCAGCCCCAGCATTTT